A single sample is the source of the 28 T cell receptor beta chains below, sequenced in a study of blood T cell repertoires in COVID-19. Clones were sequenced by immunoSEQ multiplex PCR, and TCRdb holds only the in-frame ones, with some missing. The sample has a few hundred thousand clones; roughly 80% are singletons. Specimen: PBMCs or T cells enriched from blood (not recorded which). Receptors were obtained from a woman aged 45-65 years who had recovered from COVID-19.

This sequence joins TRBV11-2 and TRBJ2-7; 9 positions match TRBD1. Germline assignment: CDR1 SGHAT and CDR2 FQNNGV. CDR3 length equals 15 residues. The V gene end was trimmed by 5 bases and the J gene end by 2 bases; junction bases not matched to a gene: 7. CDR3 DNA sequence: TGTGCCAGCAGCGCGTACAGGGGGCCCCCCTACGAGCAGTACTTC. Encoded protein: CASSAYRGPPYEQYF.

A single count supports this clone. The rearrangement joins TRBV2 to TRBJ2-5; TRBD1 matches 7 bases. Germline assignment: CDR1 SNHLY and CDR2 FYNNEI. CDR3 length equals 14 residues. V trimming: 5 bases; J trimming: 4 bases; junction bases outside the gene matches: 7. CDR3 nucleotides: TGTGCCAGCAGTTCCGACAGGGTGGTAGAGACCCAGTACTTC. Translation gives CASSSDRVVETQYF.

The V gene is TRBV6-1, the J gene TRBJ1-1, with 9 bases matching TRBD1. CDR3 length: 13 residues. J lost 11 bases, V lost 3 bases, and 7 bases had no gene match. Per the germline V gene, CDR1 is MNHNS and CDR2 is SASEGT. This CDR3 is CASSDRDRAHAFF. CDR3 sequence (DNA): TGTGCCAGCAGTGATAGGGACAGGGCTCACGCTTTCTTT.

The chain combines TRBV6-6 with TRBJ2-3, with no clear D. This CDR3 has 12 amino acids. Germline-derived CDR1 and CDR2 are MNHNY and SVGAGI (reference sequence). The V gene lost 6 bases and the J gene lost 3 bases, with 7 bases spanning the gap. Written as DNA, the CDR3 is TGTGCCAGCAGCACTGAAACAGATACGCAGTATTTT. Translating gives CASSTETDTQYF.

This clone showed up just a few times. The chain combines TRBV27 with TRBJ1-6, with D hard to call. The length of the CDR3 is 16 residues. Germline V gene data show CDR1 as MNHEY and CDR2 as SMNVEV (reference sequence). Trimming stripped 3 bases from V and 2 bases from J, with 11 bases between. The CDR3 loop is CASSFSGGTYNSPLHF. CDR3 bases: TGTGCCAGCAGTTTTAGCGGAGGAACCTATAATTCACCCCTCCACTTT.

In DNA, the CDR3 is TGTGCCAGCAGCTACCAGGGGGCCGGCTATGGCTACACCTTC. It specifies CASSYQGAGYGYTF. This sequence joins TRBV7-9 and TRBJ1-2; 8 bases agree with TRBD1. After removal of 4 bases from V and 4 bases from J, the junction contained 5 bases not matched to a gene. In germline, CDR1 is SEHNR, CDR2 FQNEAQ (reference sequence). The CDR3 extends over 14 amino acids. Looking up the rest from reference TRBV7-9 and TRBJ1-2 gives the full variable domain: DTGVSQNPRHKITKRGQNVTFRCDPISEHNRLYWYRQTLGQGPEFLTYFQNEAQLEKSRLLSDRFSAERPKGSFSTLEIQRTEQGDSAMYLCASSYQGAGYGYTFGSGTRLTVV.

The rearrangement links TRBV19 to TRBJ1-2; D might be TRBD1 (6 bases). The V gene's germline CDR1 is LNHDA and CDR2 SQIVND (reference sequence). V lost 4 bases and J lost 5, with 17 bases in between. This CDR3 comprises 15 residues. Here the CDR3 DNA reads TGTGCCAGTAGTACCCCCCCGGGACAAGGATATGGCTACACCTTC. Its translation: CASSTPPGQGYGYTF.

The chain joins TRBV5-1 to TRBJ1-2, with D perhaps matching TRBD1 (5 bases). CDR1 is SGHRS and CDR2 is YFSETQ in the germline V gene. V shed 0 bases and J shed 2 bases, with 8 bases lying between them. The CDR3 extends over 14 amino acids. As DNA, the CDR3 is TGCGCCAGCAGCTTGGGGCGGGACAACTATGGCTACACCTTC. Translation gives CASSLGRDNYGYTF.

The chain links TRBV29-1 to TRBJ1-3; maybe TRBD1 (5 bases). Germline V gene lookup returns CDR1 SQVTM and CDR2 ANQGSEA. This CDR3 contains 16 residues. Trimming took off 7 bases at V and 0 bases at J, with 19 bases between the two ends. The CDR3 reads CSAEGVGHSSGNTIYF. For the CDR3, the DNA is TGCAGCGCGGAGGGCGTGGGGCATTCCTCTGGAAACACCATATATTTT.

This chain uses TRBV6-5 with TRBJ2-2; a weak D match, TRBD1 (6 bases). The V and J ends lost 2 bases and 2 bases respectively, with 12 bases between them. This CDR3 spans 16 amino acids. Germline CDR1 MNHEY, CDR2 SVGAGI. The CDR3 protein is CASSYQRQANTGELFF. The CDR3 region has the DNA TGTGCCAGCAGTTACCAGAGACAGGCCAACACCGGGGAGCTGTTTTTT.

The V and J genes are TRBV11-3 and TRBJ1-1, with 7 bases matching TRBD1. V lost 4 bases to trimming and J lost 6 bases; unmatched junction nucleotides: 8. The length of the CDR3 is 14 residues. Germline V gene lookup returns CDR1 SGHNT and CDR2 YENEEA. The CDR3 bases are TGTGCCAGCAGCTACCCTGACAGGGTATCTGAAGCTTTCTTT. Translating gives CASSYPDRVSEAFF.

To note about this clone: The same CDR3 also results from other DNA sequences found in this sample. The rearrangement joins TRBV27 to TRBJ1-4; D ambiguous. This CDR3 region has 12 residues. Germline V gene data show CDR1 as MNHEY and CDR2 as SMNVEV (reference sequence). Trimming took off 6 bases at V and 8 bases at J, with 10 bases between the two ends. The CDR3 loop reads CASRSAGEKLFF. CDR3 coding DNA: TGTGCCAGCAGAAGTGCCGGGGAAAAACTGTTTTTT.

The CDR3: CASSVGGRETQYF. The DNA for the CDR3 is TGTGCCAGCAGCGTGGGCGGGAGAGAGACCCAGTACTTC. This rearrangement joins TRBV3-1 (or the pseudogene TRBV3-2) to TRBJ2-5, with 7 nucleotides matching TRBD2. V dropped 5 bases and J dropped 4; count of bases not matched to a gene: 4. The CDR3 sequence is 13 residues long. Germline V gene data show CDR1 as LGHDT and CDR2 as YNNKEL (reference sequence).

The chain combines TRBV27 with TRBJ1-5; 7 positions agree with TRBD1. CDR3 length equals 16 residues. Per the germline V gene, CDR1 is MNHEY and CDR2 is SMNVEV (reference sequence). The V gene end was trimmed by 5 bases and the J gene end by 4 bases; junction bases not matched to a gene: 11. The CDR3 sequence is CASSPQGGLVNQPQHF. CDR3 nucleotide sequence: TGTGCCAGCAGTCCCCAGGGGGGACTAGTAAATCAGCCCCAGCATTTT.

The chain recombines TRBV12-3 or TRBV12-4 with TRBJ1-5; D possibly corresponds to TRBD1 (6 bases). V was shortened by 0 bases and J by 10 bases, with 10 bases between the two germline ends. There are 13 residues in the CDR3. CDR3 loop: CASSLAQDSPQHF. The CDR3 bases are TGTGCCAGCAGTTTAGCACAGGACAGTCCCCAGCATTTT.

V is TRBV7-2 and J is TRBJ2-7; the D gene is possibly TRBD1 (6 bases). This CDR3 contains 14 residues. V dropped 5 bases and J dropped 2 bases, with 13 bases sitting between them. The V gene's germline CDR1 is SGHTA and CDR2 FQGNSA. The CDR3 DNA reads TGTGCCAGCAGCCCATACAGGGACGCCTACGAGCAGTACTTC. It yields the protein CASSPYRDAYEQYF. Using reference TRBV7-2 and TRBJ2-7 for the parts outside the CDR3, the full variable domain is GAGVSQSPSNKVTEKGKDVELRCDPISGHTALYWYRQSLGQGLEFLIYFQGNSAPDKSGLPSDRFSAERTGGSVSTLTIQRTQQEDSAVYLCASSPYRDAYEQYFGPGTRLTVT.

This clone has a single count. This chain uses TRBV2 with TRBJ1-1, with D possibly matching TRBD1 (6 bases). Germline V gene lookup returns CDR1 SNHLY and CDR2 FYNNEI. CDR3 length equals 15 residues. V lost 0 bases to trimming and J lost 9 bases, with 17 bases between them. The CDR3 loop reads CASSEARTAGGQAFF. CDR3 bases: TGTGCCAGCAGTGAAGCGAGAACAGCGGGGGGGCAAGCTTTCTTT. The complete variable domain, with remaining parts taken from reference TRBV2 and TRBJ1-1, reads EPEVTQTPSHQVTQMGQEVILRCVPISNHLYFYWYRQILGQKVEFLVSFYNNEISEKSEIFDDQFSVERPDGSNFTLKIRSTKLEDSAMYFCASSEARTAGGQAFFGQGTRLTVV.

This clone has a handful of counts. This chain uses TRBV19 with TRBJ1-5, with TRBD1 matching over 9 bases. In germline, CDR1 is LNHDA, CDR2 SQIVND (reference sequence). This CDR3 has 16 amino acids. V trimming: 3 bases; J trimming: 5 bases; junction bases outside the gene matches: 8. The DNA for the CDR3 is TGTGCCAGTAGTATCCTACAGGGGGCTTATGATCAGCCCCAGCATTTT. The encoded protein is CASSILQGAYDQPQHF.

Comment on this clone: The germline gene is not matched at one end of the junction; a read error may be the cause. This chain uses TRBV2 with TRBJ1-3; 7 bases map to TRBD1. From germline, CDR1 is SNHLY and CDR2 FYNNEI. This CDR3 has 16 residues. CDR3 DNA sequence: TGTGCCAGCAGGGAAGGTTCCGGGACAGTCGGAAACACCATATATTTT. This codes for CASREGSGTVGNTIYF.

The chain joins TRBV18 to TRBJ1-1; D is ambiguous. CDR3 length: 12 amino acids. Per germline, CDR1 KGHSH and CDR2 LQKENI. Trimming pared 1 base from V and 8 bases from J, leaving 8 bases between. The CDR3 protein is CASSPQRSEAFF. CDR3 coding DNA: TGTGCCAGCTCACCACAGCGATCGGAAGCTTTCTTT.

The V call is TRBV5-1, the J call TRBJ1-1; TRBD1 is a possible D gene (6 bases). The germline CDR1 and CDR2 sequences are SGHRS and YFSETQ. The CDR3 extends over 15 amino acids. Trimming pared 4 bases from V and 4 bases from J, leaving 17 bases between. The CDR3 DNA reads TGCGCCAGCAGCCTTAGGGGGGGTAGTCTCACTGAAGCTTTCTTT. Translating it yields CASSLRGGSLTEAFF.

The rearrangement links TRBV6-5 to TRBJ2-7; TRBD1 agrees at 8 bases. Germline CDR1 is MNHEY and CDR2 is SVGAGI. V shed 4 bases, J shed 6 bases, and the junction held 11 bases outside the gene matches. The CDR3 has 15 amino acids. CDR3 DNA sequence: TGTGCCAGCAGTTCCGTTCTAGGACAGGGCCGCGAGCAGTACTTC. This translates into CASSSVLGQGREQYF.

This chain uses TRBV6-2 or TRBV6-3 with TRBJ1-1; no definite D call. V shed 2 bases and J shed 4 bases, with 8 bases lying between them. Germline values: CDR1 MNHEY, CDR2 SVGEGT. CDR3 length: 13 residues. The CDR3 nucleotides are TGTGCCAGCAGTTACCCTACTGGCACTGAAGCTTTCTTT. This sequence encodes CASSYPTGTEAFF.

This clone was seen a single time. This CDR3 reads CASSQDTGRAGVAQYF. In nucleotides, the CDR3 is TGCGCCAGCAGCCAAGATACCGGGAGGGCCGGGGTCGCGCAGTATTTT. The chain couples TRBV4-3 to TRBJ2-3; 8 nucleotides line up with TRBD2. Germline CDR1 is LGHNA and CDR2 is YSLEER. The CDR3 contains 16 residues. Losses at the gene ends were 0 bases for V and 10 bases for J; bases not matched to a gene: 12.

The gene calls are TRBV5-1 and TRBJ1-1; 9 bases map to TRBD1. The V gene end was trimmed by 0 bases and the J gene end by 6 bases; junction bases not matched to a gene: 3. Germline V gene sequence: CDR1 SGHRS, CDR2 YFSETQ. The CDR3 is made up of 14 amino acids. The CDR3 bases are TGCGCCAGCAGCTTGGACAGGGGGCTGTCTGAAGCTTTCTTT. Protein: CASSLDRGLSEAFF.

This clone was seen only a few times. The CDR3 DNA reads as TGTGCCAGCCATGACAGGTTTCACTATGGCTACACCTTC. Protein sequence: CASHDRFHYGYTF. V usage is TRBV2 and J usage is TRBJ1-2, with a possible D match to TRBD1 (6 bases). Between the trimmed V and J ends, which lost 8 bases and 3 bases, there was a span of 13 bases. This CDR3 is 13 amino acids long. The V gene's germline CDR1 is SNHLY and CDR2 FYNNEI.

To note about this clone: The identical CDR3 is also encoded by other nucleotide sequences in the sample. The CDR3 bases are TGTGCCAGCAGCCCCGGGACAGGGGACTATGGCTACACCTTC. This sequence encodes CASSPGTGDYGYTF. V is TRBV7-9 and J is TRBJ1-2; TRBD1 agrees at 10 bases. Germline lookup yields CDR1 SEHNR and CDR2 FQNEAQ (reference sequence). This CDR3 comprises 14 residues. Trimming removed 5 bases from V and 3 bases from J; junction bases left unmatched: 3.

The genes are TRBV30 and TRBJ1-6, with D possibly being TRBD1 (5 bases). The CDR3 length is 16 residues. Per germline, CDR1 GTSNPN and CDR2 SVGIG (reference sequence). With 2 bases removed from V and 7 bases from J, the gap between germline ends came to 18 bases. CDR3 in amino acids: CAWSRDFRTPNSPLHF. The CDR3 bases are TGTGCCTGGAGTCGGGACTTTAGAACCCCCAATTCACCCCTCCACTTT.